The 16 T cell receptor beta chains below come from one sample, sequenced in a study of cytomegalovirus exposure and HLA in healthy donors. The PCR used 60 Vbeta and 13 Jbeta primers. Some clones are missing from TCRdb's copy, which holds only in-frame ones; the method was immunoSEQ multiplex PCR. In the table there are more than 150,000 clones, approximately 80% of which are singletons. Material for sequencing was PBMCs. All receptors come from a woman aged 18 to 35 in good health and CMV-seronegative.

The chain is built from TRBV11-2 and TRBJ2-7, with D possibly TRBD1 on 6 matching bases. In germline, CDR1 is SGHAT, CDR2 FQNNGV. With 5 bases removed from V and 3 bases from J, the gap between germline ends came to 20 bases. CDR3 length: 16 residues. CDR3: CASSRRGRDTYYEQYF. The CDR3 DNA follows: TGTGCCAGCAGCCGACGAGGCCGGGACACCTACTACGAGCAGTACTTC.

The chain carries TRBV6-1 and TRBJ2-6, with TRBD1 as a possible D gene (5 bases). CDR1 and CDR2 from the germline V gene are MNHNS and SASEGT. V was pared by 6 bases and J by 9 bases, with 12 bases between. CDR3 length equals 13 residues. CDR3: CASRPQVGNVLTF. CDR3 in DNA: TGTGCCAGCAGGCCACAGGTGGGCAACGTCCTGACTTTC.

The chain uses TRBV5-1 and TRBJ1-1, with TRBD1 matching over 8 bases. With V trimmed by 2 bases and J by 1 base, 4 bases remained unmatched. CDR3 length: 15 amino acids. Germline loops: CDR1 SGHRS, CDR2 YFSETQ. The CDR3 sequence is CASSFPGTGNTEAFF. CDR3 nucleotides: TGCGCCAGCAGCTTTCCCGGGACAGGGAACACTGAAGCTTTCTTT.

To note about this clone: Germline and junction disagree at one end, which may indicate a read error. The chain combines TRBV5-1 with TRBJ2-4; 9 bases are a match to TRBD1. Looked up from germline, CDR1 is SGHRS and CDR2 is YFSETQ. The CDR3 extends over 15 amino acids. The CDR3 protein is CASSFDGQGSNSQYF. The CDR3 region has the DNA TGCGCCAGCAGCTTCGACGGACAGGGGTCAAACAGTCAGTACTTC.

The rearrangement uses TRBV4-1 and TRBJ2-5; 10 bases match TRBD2. The CDR3 is made up of 15 amino acids. With 5 bases clipped from V and 5 bases from J, the junction kept 8 bases outside the gene matches. The V gene's germline CDR1 is MGHRA and CDR2 YSYEKL. The CDR3 DNA is TGCGCCAGCAGCGTCAGCGGGGGGGCAGGGGAGACCCAGTACTTC. This codes for CASSVSGGAGETQYF.

The chain uses TRBV30 and TRBJ2-1, with 10 bases lining up with TRBD2. Germline CDR1 and CDR2: GTSNPN and SVGIG (reference sequence). V shed 2 bases and J 4 bases; nucleotides not matched to a gene: 2. The CDR3 covers 14 residues. The CDR3 spells CAWSLAGGYNEQFF. The CDR3 DNA sequence: TGTGCCTGGAGTTTAGCGGGGGGTTACAATGAGCAGTTCTTC.

The J gene is TRBJ2-2, the V gene TRBV19; D is undetermined. Germline V gene lookup returns CDR1 LNHDA and CDR2 SQIVND (reference sequence). V lost 7 bases and J lost 3, with 15 bases in between. The CDR3 is 15 residues long. The DNA of the CDR3 is TGTGCCAGTACTTATCGGGTGGAGCACACCGGGGAGCTGTTTTTT. Its protein product is CASTYRVEHTGELFF.

This chain links TRBV7-6 with TRBJ1-5; TRBD1 aligns across 8 bases. With V trimmed by 3 bases and J by 6 bases, 13 bases remained unmatched. The CDR3 extends over 17 amino acids. The germline CDR1 and CDR2 sequences are SGHVS and FNYEAQ. DNA of the CDR3: TGTGCCAGCAGCTTTCCCACCGACAGGGGCAGGATTCAGCCCCAGCATTTT. Its protein is CASSFPTDRGRIQPQHF.

This clone was picked up one time. V is TRBV4-1 and J is TRBJ1-6; possibly TRBD1 for D (5 bases). Deletions cut 1 base from V and 7 bases from J, with 17 bases between. This CDR3 is built from 17 residues. Germline CDR1 is MGHRA and CDR2 is YSYEKL. The DNA for the CDR3 is TGCGCCAGCAGCCAAGTCAGAAGCAGGGCGAAAAATTCACCCCTCCACTTT. Its protein product is CASSQVRSRAKNSPLHF.

The CDR3 DNA reads as TGTGCCAGCAGCAATGGAGTGACGTTCGACGGGGGCAATCAGCCCCAGCATTTT. This gives the protein CASSNGVTFDGGNQPQHF. The rearrangement joins TRBV21-1 to TRBJ1-5. TRBV21-1 is tagged as a pseudogene. The CDR3 runs to 18 residues.

The chain combines TRBV19 with TRBJ1-1, with a weak D call TRBD1 (5 bases). Trimming left V 5 bases short and J 8 bases short, with 12 bases between. Germline V gene lookup returns CDR1 LNHDA and CDR2 SQIVND (reference sequence). CDR3 length: 12 amino acids. CDR3 region: CASSWQGLEAFF. CDR3 DNA: TGTGCCAGTAGTTGGCAGGGCCTGGAAGCTTTCTTT.

The chain joins TRBV6-5 to TRBJ1-5, with D possibly matching TRBD1 (6 bases). The V end was cut by 6 bases, the J end by 6 bases, with 18 bases between. Per the germline V gene, CDR1 is MNHEY and CDR2 is SVGAGI. This CDR3 is 15 amino acids long. CDR3 residues: CASRAQKGVVQPQHF. The CDR3 region has the DNA TGTGCCAGCAGAGCCCAAAAGGGGGTGGTTCAGCCCCAGCATTTT.

This chain joins TRBV19 and TRBJ1-2; D unresolved. The ends were cut back, 5 bases at V and 6 bases at J, with 19 bases in the middle. This CDR3 comprises 15 residues. The germline gives CDR1 LNHDA, CDR2 SQIVND (reference sequence). Here the CDR3 reads CASSPRLTRPDGYTF. The CDR3 nucleotides are TGTGCCAGTAGTCCTCGATTGACACGACCCGATGGCTACACCTTC. The full variable domain, completed using reference TRBV19 and TRBJ1-2, is DGGITQSPKYLFRKEGQNVTLSCEQNLNHDAMYWYRQDPGQGLRLIYYSQIVNDFQKGDIAEGYSVSREKKESFPLTVTSAQKNPTAFYLCASSPRLTRPDGYTFGSGTRLTVV.

The chain carries TRBV9 and TRBJ2-7; 7 nucleotides align to TRBD2. Losses at the gene ends were 4 bases for V and 2 bases for J; bases not matched to a gene: 6. The CDR3 contains 14 residues. CDR1 SGDLS and CDR2 YYNGEE come from the germline V gene. The CDR3 coding sequence is TGTGCCAGCAGCCCTAGACTAGCTCCCTACGAGCAGTACTTC. Translating gives CASSPRLAPYEQYF.

This chain joins TRBV11-2 and TRBJ2-7; 8 positions match TRBD1. The trim removed 5 bases at V and 1 base at J, leaving 13 bases unmatched. The CDR3 consists of 17 residues. Looked up from germline, CDR1 is SGHAT and CDR2 is FQNNGV. The CDR3 loop is CASSRNTGTGLSYEQYF. In DNA, the CDR3 is TGTGCCAGCAGCAGAAATACCGGGACAGGACTATCCTACGAGCAGTACTTC.

The chain carries TRBV12-5 and TRBJ1-3; no definite D call. CDR1 LGHNT and CDR2 FRNRAP come from the germline V gene. CDR3 size: 15 residues. V lost 0 bases, J lost 3 bases, and 9 bases lay in between. CDR3 residues: CASGLVTGYGNTIYF. CDR3 nucleotides: TGTGCTAGTGGTTTGGTAACCGGGTATGGAAACACCATATATTTT.